Following are 3 T cell receptor beta chains from one sample sequenced in a study of cytomegalovirus exposure and HLA in healthy donors (dated by TCRdb to the late 2010s). The method was the immunoSEQ multiplex PCR assay. For the multiplex PCR, a mixture combining 60 forward primers for TCR Vbeta segments and 13 reverse primers for TCR Jbeta segments was used. In TCRdb, the immuneACCESS table is reduced to in-frame sequences with V and J assigned. These tables do not hold every clone; where another copy was compared, an unresolved V gene accounts for under half, and the others remain unexplained. The sample table contains around 130,000 clones; only one count was recorded for roughly 80% of them. The ten largest clones represent roughly 1.2% of the sample. The material sequenced was PBMCs. Receptor source: a female donor in good health and CMV-seronegative.

This chain joins TRBV5-1 and TRBJ1-1; D not certain. The CDR3 loop spans 15 amino acids. Trimming stripped 4 bases from V and 1 base from J, with 14 bases between. The germline CDR1 and CDR2 sequences are SGHRS and YFSETQ. The chain's CDR3 is CASSPSGEPNTEAFF. In nucleotides, the CDR3 is TGCGCCAGCAGCCCGAGCGGGGAACCGAACACTGAAGCTTTCTTT.

V and J are TRBV6-5 and TRBJ2-1; TRBD2 matches at 12 bases. The CDR3 is 14 residues long. Germline loops: CDR1 MNHEY, CDR2 SVGAGI. The trim removed 5 bases at V and 7 bases at J, leaving 3 bases unmatched. The CDR3 DNA sequence: TGTGCCAGCAGTCCCGGGACTAGCGGGAATGAGCAGTTCTTC. This gives the protein CASSPGTSGNEQFF.

For this clone: One end of the junction does not line up with germline, which may come from a read error. The gene calls are TRBV7-7 and TRBJ2-1; 9 bases match TRBD2. Germline CDR1 SSHAT, CDR2 FNYEAQ (reference sequence). The CDR3 has 16 residues. As DNA, the CDR3 is TGTGCTAGCAGCTCCGGGACTAGCTTCTCCTACAATGAGCAGTTCTTC. Its protein is CASSSGTSFSYNEQFF.